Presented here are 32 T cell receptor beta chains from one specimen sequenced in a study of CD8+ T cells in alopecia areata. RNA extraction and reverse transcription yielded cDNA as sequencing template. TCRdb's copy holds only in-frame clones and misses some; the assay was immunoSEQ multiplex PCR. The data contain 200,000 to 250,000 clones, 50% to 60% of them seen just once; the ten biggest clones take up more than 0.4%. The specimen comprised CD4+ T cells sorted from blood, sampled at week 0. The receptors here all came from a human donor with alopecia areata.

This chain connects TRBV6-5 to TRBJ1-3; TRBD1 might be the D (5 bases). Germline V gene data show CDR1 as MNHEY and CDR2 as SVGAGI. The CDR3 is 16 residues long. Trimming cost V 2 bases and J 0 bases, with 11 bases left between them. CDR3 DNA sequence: TGTGCCAGCAGTTACGGGTCAGGGTCCTCTGGAAACACCATATATTTT. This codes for CASSYGSGSSGNTIYF.

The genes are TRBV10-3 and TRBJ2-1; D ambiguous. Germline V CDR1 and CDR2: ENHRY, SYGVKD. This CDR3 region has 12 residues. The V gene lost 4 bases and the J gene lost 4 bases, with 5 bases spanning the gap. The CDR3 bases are TGTGCCATCAGTGGTAGGTACAATGAGCAGTTCTTC. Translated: CAISGRYNEQFF.

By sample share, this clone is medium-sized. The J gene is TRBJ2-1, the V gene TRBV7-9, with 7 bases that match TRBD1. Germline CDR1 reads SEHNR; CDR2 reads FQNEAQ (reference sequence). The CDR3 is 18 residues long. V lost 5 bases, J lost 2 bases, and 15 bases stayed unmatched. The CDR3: CASSRRDSEYTPYNEQFF. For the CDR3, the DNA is TGTGCCAGCAGCCGACGGGACAGCGAGTATACCCCCTACAATGAGCAGTTCTTC.

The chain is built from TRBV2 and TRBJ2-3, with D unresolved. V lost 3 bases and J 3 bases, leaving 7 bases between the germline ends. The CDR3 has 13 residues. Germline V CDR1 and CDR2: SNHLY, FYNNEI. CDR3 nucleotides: TGTGCCAGCAGTGACCAGCATACAGATACGCAGTATTTT. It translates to CASSDQHTDTQYF.

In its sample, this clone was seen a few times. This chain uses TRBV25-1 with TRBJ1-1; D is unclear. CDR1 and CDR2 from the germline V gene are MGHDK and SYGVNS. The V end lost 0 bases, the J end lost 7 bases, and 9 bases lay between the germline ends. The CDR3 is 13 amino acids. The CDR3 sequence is CASSEYGGLEAFF. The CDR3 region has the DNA TGTGCCAGCAGTGAATACGGTGGCCTTGAAGCTTTCTTT.

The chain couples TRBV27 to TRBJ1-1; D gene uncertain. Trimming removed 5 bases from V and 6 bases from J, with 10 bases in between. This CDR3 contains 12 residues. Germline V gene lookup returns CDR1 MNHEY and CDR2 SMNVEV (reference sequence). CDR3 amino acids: CASSTQTSEAFF. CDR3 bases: TGTGCCAGCAGTACACAGACTTCTGAAGCTTTCTTT.

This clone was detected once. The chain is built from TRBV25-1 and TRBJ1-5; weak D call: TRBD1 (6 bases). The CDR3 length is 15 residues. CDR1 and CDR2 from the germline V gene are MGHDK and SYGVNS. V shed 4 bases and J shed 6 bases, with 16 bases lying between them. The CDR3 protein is CASSAATGSGQPQHF. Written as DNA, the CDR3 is TGTGCCAGCAGTGCAGCCACAGGGTCAGGTCAGCCCCAGCATTTT.

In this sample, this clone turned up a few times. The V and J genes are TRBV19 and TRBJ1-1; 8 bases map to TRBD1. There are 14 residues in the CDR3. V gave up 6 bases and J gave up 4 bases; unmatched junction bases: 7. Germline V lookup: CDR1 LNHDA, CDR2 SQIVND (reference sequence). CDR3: CASSPQGAITEAFF. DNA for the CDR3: TGTGCCAGTAGCCCCCAGGGGGCCATCACTGAAGCTTTCTTT.

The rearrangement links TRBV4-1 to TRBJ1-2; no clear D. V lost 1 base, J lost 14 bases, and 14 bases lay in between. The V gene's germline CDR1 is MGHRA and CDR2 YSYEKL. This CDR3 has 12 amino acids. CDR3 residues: CASSQVGHRRTF. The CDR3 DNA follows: TGCGCCAGCAGCCAAGTAGGCCACCGGAGGACCTTC.

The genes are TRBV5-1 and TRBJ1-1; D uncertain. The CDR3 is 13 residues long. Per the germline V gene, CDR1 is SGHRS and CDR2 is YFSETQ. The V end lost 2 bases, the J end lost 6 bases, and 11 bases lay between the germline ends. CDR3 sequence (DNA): TGCGCCAGCAGCTTTGGCAATAGGCCTGAAGCTTTCTTT. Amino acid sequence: CASSFGNRPEAFF.

CDR3 nucleotides: TGTGCCAGCAGTGCGTCCGGGCCCCCCGGAGGAGCTTTCTTT. It yields the protein CASSASGPPGGAFF. The J gene is TRBJ1-1, the V gene TRBV27; D is unclear. CDR1 and CDR2 from the germline V gene are MNHEY and SMNVEV (reference sequence). The ends were cut back, 5 bases at V and 10 bases at J, with 20 bases in the middle. CDR3 length: 14 residues.

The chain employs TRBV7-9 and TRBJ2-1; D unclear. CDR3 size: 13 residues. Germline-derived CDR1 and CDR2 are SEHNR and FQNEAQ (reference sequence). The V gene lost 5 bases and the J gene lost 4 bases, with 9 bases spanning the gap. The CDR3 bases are TGTGCCAGCAGCGCCCCGCCTTACAATGAGCAGTTCTTC. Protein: CASSAPPYNEQFF.

This chain's CDR3 is CASSWGDVSSYEQYF. CDR3 bases: TGTGCCAGCAGTTGGGGGGACGTCAGCTCCTACGAGCAGTACTTC. This chain connects TRBV6-6 to TRBJ2-7, with D possibly being TRBD2 (6 bases). V was pared by 4 bases and J by 0 bases, with 13 bases between. Germline assignment: CDR1 MNHNY and CDR2 SVGAGI (reference sequence). The CDR3 is 15 amino acids.

CDR3 nucleotide sequence: TGTGCCAGCAGTGGGGGGAGAACCACAGATACGCAGTATTTT. Protein: CASSGGRTTDTQYF. The chain employs TRBV27 and TRBJ2-3; D is possibly TRBD2 (6 bases). With 5 bases removed from V and 2 bases from J, the gap between germline ends came to 11 bases. Germline values: CDR1 MNHEY, CDR2 SMNVEV (reference sequence). This CDR3 contains 14 residues.

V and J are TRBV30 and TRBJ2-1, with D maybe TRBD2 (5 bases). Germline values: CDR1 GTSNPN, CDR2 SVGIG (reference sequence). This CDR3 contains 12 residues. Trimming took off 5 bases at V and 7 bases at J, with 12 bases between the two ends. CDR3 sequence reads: CAWEGQINEQFF. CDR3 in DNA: TGTGCCTGGGAGGGCCAGATTAATGAGCAGTTCTTC.

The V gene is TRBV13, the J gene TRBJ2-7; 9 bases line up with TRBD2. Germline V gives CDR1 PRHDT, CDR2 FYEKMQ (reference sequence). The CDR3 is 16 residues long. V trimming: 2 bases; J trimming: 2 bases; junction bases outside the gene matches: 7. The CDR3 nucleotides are TGTGCCAGCAGCTTACTGAGCGGGGGGCAGACCTACGAGCAGTACTTC. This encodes CASSLLSGGQTYEQYF.

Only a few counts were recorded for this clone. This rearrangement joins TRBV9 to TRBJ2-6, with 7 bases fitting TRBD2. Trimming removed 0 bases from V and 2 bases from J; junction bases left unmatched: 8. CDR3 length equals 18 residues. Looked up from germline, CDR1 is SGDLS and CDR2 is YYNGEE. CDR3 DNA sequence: TGTGCCAGCAGCGTAGAGCTCGAACGGGGGGCTGGGGCCAACGTCCTGACTTTC. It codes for CASSVELERGAGANVLTF.

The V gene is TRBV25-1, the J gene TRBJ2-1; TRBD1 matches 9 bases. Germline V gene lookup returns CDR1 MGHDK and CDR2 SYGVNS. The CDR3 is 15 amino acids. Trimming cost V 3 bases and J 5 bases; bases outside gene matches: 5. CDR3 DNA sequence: TGTGCCAGCAGTGAGATGAGACAGGGGGACAATGAGCAGTTCTTC. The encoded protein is CASSEMRQGDNEQFF.

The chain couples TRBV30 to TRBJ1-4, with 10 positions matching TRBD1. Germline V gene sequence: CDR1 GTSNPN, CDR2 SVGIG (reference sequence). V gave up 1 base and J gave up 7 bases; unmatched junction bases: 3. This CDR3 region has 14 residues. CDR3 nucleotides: TGTGCCTGGAGTGGTTGGACAGGGGGTGAAAAACTGTTTTTT. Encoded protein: CAWSGWTGGEKLFF.

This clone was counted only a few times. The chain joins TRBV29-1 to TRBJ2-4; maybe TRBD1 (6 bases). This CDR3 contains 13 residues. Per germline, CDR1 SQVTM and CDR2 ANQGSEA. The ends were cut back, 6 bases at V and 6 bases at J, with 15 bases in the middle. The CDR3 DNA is TGCAGCGTCTCCCCCAGGGGCTCAAACATTCAGTACTTC. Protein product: CSVSPRGSNIQYF.

CDR3 bases: TGTGCCAGCAAACTGGGCTTATCCTCCTACGAGCAGTACTTC. It codes for CASKLGLSSYEQYF. This chain connects TRBV5-5 to TRBJ2-7; D gene uncertain. Germline V gene data show CDR1 as SGHKS and CDR2 as YYEKEE (reference sequence). The CDR3 is made up of 14 amino acids. The V end lost 6 bases, the J end lost 0 bases, and 13 bases lay between the germline ends.

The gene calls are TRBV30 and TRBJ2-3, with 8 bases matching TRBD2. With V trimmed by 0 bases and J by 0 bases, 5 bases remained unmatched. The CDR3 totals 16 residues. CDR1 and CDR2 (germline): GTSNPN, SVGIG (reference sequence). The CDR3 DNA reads TGTGCCTGGAGTGTCTTACTAGCGGCTAGCACAGATACGCAGTATTTT. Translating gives CAWSVLLAASTDTQYF.

CDR3 nucleotide sequence: TGTGCCATCAAGGACACCACCTACGAGCAGTACTTC. Its translation: CAIKDTTYEQYF. The J gene is TRBJ2-7, the V gene TRBV10-3; tentatively, D is TRBD1 (5 bases). Trimming stripped 7 bases from V and 2 bases from J, with 9 bases between. The V gene's germline CDR1 is ENHRY and CDR2 SYGVKD. This CDR3 has 12 residues.

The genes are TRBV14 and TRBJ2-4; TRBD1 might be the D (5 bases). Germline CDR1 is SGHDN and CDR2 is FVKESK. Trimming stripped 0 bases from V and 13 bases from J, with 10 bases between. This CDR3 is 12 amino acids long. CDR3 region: CASSQEGPGQYF. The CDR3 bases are TGTGCCAGCAGCCAAGAAGGTCCAGGGCAGTACTTC.

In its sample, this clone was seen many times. CDR3 sequence: CASSEGRLAGNSDTQYF. DNA for the CDR3: TGTGCCAGCAGTGAAGGCAGACTAGCGGGGAATTCAGATACGCAGTATTTT. The V and J genes are TRBV2 and TRBJ2-3; 11 bases agree with TRBD2. J was trimmed by 4 bases and V by 1 base; bases with no gene match: 7. The CDR3 consists of 17 residues. Germline CDR1 is SNHLY and CDR2 is FYNNEI.

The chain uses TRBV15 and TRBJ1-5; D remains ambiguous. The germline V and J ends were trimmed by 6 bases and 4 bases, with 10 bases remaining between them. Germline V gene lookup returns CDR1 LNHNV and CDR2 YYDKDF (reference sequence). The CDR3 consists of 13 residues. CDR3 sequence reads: CATSLDGNQPQHF. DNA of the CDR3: TGTGCCACCAGTCTGGACGGTAATCAGCCCCAGCATTTT.

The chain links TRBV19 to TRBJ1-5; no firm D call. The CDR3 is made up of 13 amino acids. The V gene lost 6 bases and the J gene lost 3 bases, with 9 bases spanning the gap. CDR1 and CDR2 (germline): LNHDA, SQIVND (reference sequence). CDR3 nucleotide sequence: TGTGCCAGTAGGGTCCGGTTCAATCAGCCCCAGCATTTT. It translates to CASRVRFNQPQHF.

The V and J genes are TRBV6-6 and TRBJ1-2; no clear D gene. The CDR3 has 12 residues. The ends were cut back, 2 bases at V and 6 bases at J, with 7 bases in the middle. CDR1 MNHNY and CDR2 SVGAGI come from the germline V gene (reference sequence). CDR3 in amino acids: CASSYRVDGYTF. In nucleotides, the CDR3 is TGTGCCAGCAGTTACAGGGTGGATGGCTACACCTTC.

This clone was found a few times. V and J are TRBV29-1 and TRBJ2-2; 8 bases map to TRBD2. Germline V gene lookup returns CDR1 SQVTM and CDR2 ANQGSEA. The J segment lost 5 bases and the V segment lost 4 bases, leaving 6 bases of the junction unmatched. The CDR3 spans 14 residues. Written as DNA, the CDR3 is TGCAGCGTTGCGGGACTAGTTAAGACCGGGGAGCTGTTTTTT. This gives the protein CSVAGLVKTGELFF.

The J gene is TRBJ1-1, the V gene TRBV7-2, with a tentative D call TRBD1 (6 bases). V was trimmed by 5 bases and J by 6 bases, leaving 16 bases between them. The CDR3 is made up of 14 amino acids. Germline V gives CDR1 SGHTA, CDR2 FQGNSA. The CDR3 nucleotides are TGTGCCAGCAGCCTACCACAGGGAGATTCTGAAGCTTTCTTT. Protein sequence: CASSLPQGDSEAFF.

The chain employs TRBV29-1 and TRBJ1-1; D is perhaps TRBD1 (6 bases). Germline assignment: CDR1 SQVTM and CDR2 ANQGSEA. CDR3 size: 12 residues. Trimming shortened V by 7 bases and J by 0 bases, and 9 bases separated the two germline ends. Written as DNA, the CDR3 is TGCAGCGGCAGGGACATGAACACTGAAGCTTTCTTT. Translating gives CSGRDMNTEAFF.

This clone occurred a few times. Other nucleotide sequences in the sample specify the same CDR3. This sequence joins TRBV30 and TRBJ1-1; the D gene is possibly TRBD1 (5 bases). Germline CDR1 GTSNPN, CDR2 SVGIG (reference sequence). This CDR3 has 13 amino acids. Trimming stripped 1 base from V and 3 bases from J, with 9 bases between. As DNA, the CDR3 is TGTGCCTGGAGTGAAGCGGGGCACACTGAAGCTTTCTTT. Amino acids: CAWSEAGHTEAFF.